This TCR beta chain was captured in a study of shared clonotypes between healthy human individuals. CD8 cells classed as naive were CD45RO-negative and positively selected for CCR7, excluding terminally differentiated effector memory CD45RA+ cells. On this clone itself: The antigen remains unidentified.

Generated by immunoSEQ multiplex PCR, the TCRdb table keeps only in-frame clones and is missing some. The table has about 550,000 clones, nearly 97% seen once. The V gene lost 5 bases and the J gene lost 0 bases, with 17 bases spanning the gap. Germline V gene lookup returns CDR1 LNHDA and CDR2 SQIVND (reference sequence). The CDR3 is made up of 17 amino acids. General study findings and limits: Clonotypes shared by all four sorted-subset donors had higher generation probabilities than non-shared clonotypes. Across subsets, estimated richness was generally greater for naive than for memory populations. Rarefaction curves obtained for sorted subsets showed sequencing incomplete despite large depth.

Sequencing used naive CD8+ T cells sorted from blood. This clonotype originated in a woman aged 30 to 39 in good health. The chain links TRBV19 to TRBJ2-1, with D possibly being TRBD1 (6 bases). The CDR3 here is CASSVGTNPLSYNEQFF. The CDR3 DNA reads TGTGCCAGTAGTGTAGGGACAAACCCACTCTCCTACAATGAGCAGTTCTTC.